The sequence of this T cell receptor (beta chain) was determined in a study of regulatory T cells in long-lasting Graves disease (dated by TCRdb to about 2021). Context from the whole study: To count as having persistent Graves' disease, a patient had to have received antithyroid drug treatment for over 5 years with TSH receptor autoantibodies remaining persistently positive. This study used TCR sequencing and RNA sequencing of peripheral blood to compare persistent Graves' disease patients against newly diagnosed Graves' disease patients. The study took place in China and was registered as a clinical trial. A total of about 33 samples underwent TCR sequencing, from roughly 13 patients with persistent Graves' disease and some 20 patients with newly diagnosed Graves' disease. Persistent Graves' disease patients in the clinical cohort had taken antithyroid drugs for around 11 years on average.

Trimming takes 5 bases from V and 3 bases from J, and the germline ends sit 17 bases apart. CDR1 is given as DFQATT and CDR2 as SNEGSKA, both from the germline V gene (reference sequence). From cysteine to phenylalanine, the CDR3 is 14 amino acids long. Only the CDR3 DNA is retained, 42 bases long and in frame from the first base. What the study reported, not specific to this receptor: The study examined only peripheral blood because the primary lesion, thyroid tissue, could not be accessed. The small sample size was acknowledged by the authors as a limitation that may reduce accuracy. Compared with newly diagnosed patients, patients with persistent Graves' disease had lower TCR Shannon entropy and fewer highly expanded clones, which suggests clonal expansion. Patients with persistent disease shared more public clonotypes (around 3,000) than newly diagnosed patients did (approximately 990). Sequencing and analysis were limited to the TCR beta chain. Preferential use of TRBV28, TRBJ1-2 and TRBJ2-5 was observed in persistent disease, whereas TRBV20-1 and TRBJ2-1 were favored in newly diagnosed disease.

Libraries came from multiplex PCR. These reads were obtained on an Illumina HiSeq 4000. CDR3 regions were amplified by Arm-PCR with iRepertoire HTBI primers to construct TCR beta libraries. Gel purification was performed on PCR products prior to sequencing. For the original study's pipeline: Gene usage analysis of CDR3 amino acid clonotypes relied on the 62 TRBV and 12 to 15 TRBJ segments identified across samples. COPE and FqMerger were used to merge the filtered high-quality paired reads into contigs. BLAST was used to align contigs to IMGT TRBV, TRBD and TRBJ reference genes, with CDR3 defined following IMGT. Highly expanded clones were defined as clonotypes with a frequency above 0.1%. Shannon entropy was used to measure repertoire diversity, and the Gini coefficient was used to measure V-J evenness. A clonotype found in more than one individual was treated as public. In TCRdb, the public reads were trimmed at Q25 with fastp and aligned with MiXCR, with productive beta chains retained. Each record represents a unique CDR3 protein, reported with the most common genes and DNA among its rows. The V and J calls reflect TCRdb's pipeline rather than the authors' work. This sample gives hundreds of thousands of distinct CDR3 sequences in total; under 25% of them show up just once. The ten largest clones add up to around 20% of the sample.

The label giving this sample's time point can be read as: persistent/refractory GD, antithyroid drugs over 5 years with positive TRAb. For both TCR sequencing and RNA sequencing, RNA was extracted from PBMCs using TRIzol. The diagnosis of Graves' disease was made according to American Thyroid Association guidelines. Patients were recruited from an endocrinology department in Xi'an, China. From each patient, about 9 milliliters of peripheral blood was collected into an EDTA anticoagulant tube. Ficoll Paque Plus density gradient separation was used to isolate PBMCs, and no further T cell sorting was done. An Agilent 2100 Bioanalyzer and agarose gel were used to check RNA quality, while a NanoDrop 2000 measured RNA concentration. This clonotype appeared once. The antigen it binds to is not known. Nothing much larger sits one base from this clone, and base qualities are not available. A single read makes a weak case.

This receptor was identified in a female donor with Graves disease. The chain uses TRBV20-1 and TRBJ2-7; TRBD2 is a possible D gene, resting on 7 matching bases. The material sequenced was peripheral blood mononuclear cells (PBMCs), taken when the disease was refractory, from a patient treated with antithyroid drugs. The DNA reads as follows: TGCAGTGCTCGGGGGCGGGAGTCATTCTACGAGCAGTACTTC. This is translated as CSARGRESFYEQYF.